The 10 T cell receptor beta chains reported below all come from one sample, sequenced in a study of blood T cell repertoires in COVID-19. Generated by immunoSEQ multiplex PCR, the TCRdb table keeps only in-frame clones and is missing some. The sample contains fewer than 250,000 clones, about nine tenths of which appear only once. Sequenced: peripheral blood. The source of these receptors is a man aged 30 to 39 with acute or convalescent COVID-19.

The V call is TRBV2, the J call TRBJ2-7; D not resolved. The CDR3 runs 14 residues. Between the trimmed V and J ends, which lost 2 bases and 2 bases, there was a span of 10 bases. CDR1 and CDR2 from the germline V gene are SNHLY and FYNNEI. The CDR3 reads CASSESGGPYEQYF. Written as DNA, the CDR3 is TGTGCCAGCAGTGAAAGTGGCGGCCCCTACGAGCAGTACTTC.

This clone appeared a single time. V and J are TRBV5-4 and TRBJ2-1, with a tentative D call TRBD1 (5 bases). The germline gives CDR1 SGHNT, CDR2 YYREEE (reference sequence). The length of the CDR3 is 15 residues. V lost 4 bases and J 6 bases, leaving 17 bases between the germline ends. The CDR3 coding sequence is TGTGCCAGCAGCGGGAACCCAGGGTCGGTCAATGAGCAGTTCTTC. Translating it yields CASSGNPGSVNEQFF.

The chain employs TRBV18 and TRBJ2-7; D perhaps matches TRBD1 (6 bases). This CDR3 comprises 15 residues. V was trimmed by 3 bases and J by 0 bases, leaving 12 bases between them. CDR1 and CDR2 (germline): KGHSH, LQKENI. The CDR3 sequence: CASSPANRASYEQYF. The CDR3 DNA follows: TGTGCCAGCTCACCCGCGAACAGGGCCTCCTACGAGCAGTACTTC.

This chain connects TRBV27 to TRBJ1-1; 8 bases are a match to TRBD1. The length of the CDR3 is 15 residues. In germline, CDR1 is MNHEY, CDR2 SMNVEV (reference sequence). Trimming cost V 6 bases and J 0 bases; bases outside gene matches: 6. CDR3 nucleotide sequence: TGTGCCAGCAGGGACGGACAGGGCTTGAACACTGAAGCTTTCTTT. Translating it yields CASRDGQGLNTEAFF.

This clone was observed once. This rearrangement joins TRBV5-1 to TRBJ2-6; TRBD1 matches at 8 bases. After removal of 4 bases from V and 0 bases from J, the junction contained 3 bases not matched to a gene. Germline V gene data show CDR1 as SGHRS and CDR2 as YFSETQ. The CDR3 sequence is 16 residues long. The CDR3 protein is CASSNTGGSGANVLTF. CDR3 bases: TGCGCCAGCAGCAACACAGGGGGCTCTGGGGCCAACGTCCTGACTTTC. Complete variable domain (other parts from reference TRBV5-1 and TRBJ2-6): KAGVTQTPRYLIKTRGQQVTLSCSPISGHRSVSWYQQTPGQGLQFLFEYFSETQRNKGNFPGRFSGRQFSNSRSEMNVSTLELGDSALYLCASSNTGGSGANVLTFGAGSRLTVL.

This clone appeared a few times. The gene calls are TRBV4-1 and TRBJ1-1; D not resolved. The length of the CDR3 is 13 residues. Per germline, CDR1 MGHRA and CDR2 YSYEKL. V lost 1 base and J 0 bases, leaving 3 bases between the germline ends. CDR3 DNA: TGCGCCAGCAGCCAAGGAGTGAACACTGAAGCTTTCTTT. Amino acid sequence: CASSQGVNTEAFF.

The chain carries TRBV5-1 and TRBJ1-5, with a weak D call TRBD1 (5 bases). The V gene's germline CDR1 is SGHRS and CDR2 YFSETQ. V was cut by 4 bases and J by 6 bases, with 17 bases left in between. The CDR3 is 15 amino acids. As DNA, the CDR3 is TGCGCCAGCAGCCCTGCGGGGGGTAGGACTCAGCCCCAGCATTTT. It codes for CASSPAGGRTQPQHF.

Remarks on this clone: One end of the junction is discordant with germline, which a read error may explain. CDR3 loop: CASSLEGTKNTEAFF. CDR3 coding DNA: TGTGCTAGCAGCTTAGAAGGGACAAAGAACACTGAAGCTTTCTTT. The rearrangement uses TRBV7-7 and TRBJ1-1, with D maybe TRBD1 (6 bases). Germline V gene lookup returns CDR1 SSHAT and CDR2 FNYEAQ (reference sequence). This CDR3 is 15 amino acids long.

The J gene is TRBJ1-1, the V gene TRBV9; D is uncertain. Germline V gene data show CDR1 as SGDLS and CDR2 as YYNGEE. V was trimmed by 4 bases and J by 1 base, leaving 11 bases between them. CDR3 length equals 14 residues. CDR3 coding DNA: TGTGCCAGCAGCCCTGTTCTGGCGAACACTGAAGCTTTCTTT. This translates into CASSPVLANTEAFF.

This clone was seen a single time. CDR3 sequence: CASRSRDSALNYGYTF. The CDR3 coding sequence is TGTGCCAGCAGATCCCGGGACAGCGCCTTAAACTATGGCTACACCTTC. The rearrangement joins TRBV7-2 to TRBJ1-2; 7 nucleotides align to TRBD1. The V segment lost 6 bases and the J segment 2 bases; nucleotides outside the gene matches: 12. There are 16 residues in the CDR3. Germline CDR1 and CDR2: SGHTA and FQGNSA.